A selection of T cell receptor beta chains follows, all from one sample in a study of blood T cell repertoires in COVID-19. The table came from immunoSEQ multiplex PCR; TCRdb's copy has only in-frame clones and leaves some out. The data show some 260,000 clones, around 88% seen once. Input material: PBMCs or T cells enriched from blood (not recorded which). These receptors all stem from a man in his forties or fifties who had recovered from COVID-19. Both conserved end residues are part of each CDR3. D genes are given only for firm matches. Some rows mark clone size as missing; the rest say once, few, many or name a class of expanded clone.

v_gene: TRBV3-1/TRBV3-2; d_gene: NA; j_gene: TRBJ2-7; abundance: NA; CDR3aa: CASSQDASRANYEQYF; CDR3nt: TGTGCCAGCAGCCAAGATGCGTCCAGGGCGAACTACGAGCAGTACTTC
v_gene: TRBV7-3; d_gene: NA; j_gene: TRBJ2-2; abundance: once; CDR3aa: CASSLEKNTGELFF; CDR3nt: TGTGCCAGCAGCTTAGAGAAGAACACCGGGGAGCTGTTTTTT
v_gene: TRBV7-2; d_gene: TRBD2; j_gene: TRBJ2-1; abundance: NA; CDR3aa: CASSTPSGSYNEQFF; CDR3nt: TGTGCCAGCAGCACGCCTAGCGGGAGCTACAATGAGCAGTTCTTC
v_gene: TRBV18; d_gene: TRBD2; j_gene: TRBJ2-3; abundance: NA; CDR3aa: CASSSRTSGTDTQYF; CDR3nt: TGTGCCAGCTCATCCCGGACTAGCGGCACAGATACGCAGTATTTT
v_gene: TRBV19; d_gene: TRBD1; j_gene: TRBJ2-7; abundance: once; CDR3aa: CASSGDQGAYEQYF; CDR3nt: TGTGCCAGTTCCGGAGATCAGGGGGCCTACGAGCAGTACTTC
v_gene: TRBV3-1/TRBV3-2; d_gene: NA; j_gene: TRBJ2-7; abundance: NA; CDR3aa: CASSQDTTYEQYF; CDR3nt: TGTGCCAGCAGCCAAGATACGACTTACGAGCAGTACTTC
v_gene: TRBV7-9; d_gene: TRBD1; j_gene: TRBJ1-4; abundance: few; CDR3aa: CASGQGGTQEKLFF; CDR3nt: TGTGCCAGCGGTCAGGGGGGTACCCAAGAAAAACTGTTTTTT
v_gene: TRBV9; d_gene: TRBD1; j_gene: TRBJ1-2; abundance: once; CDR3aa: CASSMTGAYGYTF; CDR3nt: TGTGCCAGCAGCATGACAGGGGCCTATGGCTACACCTTC
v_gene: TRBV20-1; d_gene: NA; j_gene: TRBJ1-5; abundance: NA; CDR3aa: CSASDLRQPQHF; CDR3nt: TGCAGTGCTAGTGACCTACGCCAGCCCCAGCATTTT
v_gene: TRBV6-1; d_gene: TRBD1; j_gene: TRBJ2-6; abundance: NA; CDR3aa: CASSVRPGQGSGANVLTF; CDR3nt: TGTGCCAGCAGTGTAAGGCCGGGACAGGGGTCTGGGGCCAACGTCCTGACTTTC
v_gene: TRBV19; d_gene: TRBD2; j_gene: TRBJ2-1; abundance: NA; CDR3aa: CASGSGEYNEQFF; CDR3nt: TGTGCCAGTGGTAGCGGGGAATACAATGAGCAGTTCTTC
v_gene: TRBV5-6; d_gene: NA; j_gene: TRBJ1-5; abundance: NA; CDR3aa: CASRAGQDYSNQPQHF; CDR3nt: TGTGCCAGCCGGGCCGGCCAGGACTATAGCAATCAGCCCCAGCATTTT
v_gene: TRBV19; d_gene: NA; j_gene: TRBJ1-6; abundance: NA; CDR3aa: CASSSYNSPLHF; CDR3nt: TGTGCCAGTAGTTCTTATAATTCACCCCTCCACTTT
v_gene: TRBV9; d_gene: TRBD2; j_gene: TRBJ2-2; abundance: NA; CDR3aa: CASSSGLAGVTGELFF; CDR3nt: TGTGCCAGCAGCTCGGGACTAGCGGGAGTCACCGGGGAGCTGTTTTTT
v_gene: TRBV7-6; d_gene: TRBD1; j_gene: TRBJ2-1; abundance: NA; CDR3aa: CASSLGDSFSYNEQFF; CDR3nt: TGTGCCAGCAGCTTAGGGGACAGTTTTTCCTACAATGAGCAGTTCTTC
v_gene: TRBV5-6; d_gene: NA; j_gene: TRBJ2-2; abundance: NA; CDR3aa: CASSLLVAGELFF; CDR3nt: TGTGCCAGCAGCTTGCTTGTAGCCGGGGAGCTGTTTTTT
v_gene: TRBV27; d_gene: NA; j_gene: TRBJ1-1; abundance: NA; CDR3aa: CASSVGASTEAFF; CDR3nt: TGTGCCAGCAGTGTGGGGGCAAGCACTGAAGCTTTCTTT
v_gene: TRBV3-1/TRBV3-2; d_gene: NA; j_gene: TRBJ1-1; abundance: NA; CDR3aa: CASSQEGRTEAFF; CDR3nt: TGTGCCAGCAGCCAAGAGGGGCGCACTGAAGCTTTCTTT
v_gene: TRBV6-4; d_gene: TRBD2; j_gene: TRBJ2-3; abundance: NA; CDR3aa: CASSDNSGGQVDTQYF; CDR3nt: TGTGCCAGCAGTGACAATAGCGGGGGGCAGGTAGATACGCAGTATTTT
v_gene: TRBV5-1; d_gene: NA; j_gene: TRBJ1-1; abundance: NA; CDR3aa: CASSDGLNTEAFF; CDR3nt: TGCGCCAGCAGCGACGGGTTGAACACTGAAGCTTTCTTT
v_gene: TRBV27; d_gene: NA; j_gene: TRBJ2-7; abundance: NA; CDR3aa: CASQQGLHYEQYF; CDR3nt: TGTGCCAGCCAGCAGGGACTCCACTACGAGCAGTACTTC
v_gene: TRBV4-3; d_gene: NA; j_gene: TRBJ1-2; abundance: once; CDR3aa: CASSQGKENYGYTF; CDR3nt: TGCGCCAGCAGCCAAGGTAAAGAGAACTATGGCTACACCTTC
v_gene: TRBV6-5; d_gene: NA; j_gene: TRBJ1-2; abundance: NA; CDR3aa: CASSPPGYYGYTF; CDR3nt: TGTGCCAGCAGCCCCCCAGGGTATTATGGCTACACCTTC
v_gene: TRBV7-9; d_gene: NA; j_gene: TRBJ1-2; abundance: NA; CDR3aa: CASSLGSGGKLLGYTF; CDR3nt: TGTGCCAGCAGCTTAGGAAGTGGGGGGAAACTACTCGGCTACACCTTC
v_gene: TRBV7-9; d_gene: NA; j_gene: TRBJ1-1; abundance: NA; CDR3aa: CASSRTEEAFF; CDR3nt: TGTGCCAGCAGCCGAACAGAAGAAGCTTTCTTT
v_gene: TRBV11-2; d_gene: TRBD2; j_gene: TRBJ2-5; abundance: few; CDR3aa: CASSPVVAGETQYF; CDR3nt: TGTGCCAGCAGCCCAGTGGTAGCGGGAGAGACCCAGTACTTC
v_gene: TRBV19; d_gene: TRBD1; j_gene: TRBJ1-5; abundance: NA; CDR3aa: CASSPQGDQPQHF; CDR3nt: TGTGCCAGTAGCCCACAGGGGGATCAGCCCCAGCATTTT
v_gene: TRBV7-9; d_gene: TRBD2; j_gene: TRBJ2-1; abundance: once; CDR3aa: CASSRVEPGGNEQFF; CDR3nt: TGTGCCAGCAGCCGGGTAGAGCCCGGGGGGAATGAGCAGTTCTTC
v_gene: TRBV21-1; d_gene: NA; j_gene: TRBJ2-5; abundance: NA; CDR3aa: CASSSQGCETQYF; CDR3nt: TGTGCCAGCAGCTCCCAGGGGTGCGAGACCCAGTACTTC
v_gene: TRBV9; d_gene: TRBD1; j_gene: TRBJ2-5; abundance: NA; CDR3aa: CASSSRGQGDETQYF; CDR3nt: TGTGCCAGCAGCTCCCGAGGACAGGGGGACGAGACCCAGTACTTC
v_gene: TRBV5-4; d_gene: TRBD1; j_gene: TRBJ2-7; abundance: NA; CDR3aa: CASSSVGTAFSVQYF; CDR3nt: TGTGCCAGCAGCTCAGTGGGGACAGCTTTTTCGGTGCAGTACTTC
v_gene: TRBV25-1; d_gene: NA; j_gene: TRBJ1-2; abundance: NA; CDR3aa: CASSAGGVSYGYTF; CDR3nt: TGTGCCAGCAGTGCTGGGGGCGTTAGCTATGGCTACACCTTC
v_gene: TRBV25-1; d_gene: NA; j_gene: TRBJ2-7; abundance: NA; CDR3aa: CASSVTSRGAGYEQYF; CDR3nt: TGTGCCAGCAGTGTAACAAGCAGGGGGGCCGGCTACGAGCAGTACTTC
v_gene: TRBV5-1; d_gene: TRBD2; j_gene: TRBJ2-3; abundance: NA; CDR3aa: CASSPSGREVEGPDTQYF; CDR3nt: TGCGCCAGCAGTCCCTCCGGGCGGGAGGTAGAGGGCCCAGATACGCAGTATTTT
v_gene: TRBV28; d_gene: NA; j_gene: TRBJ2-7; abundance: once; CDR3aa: CASSPPTGVVPYEQYF; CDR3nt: TGTGCCAGCAGTCCTCCGACGGGAGTAGTCCCCTACGAGCAGTACTTC
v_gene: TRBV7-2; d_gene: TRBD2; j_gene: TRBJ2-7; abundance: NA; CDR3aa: CASSRTSGSYEQYF; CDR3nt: TGTGCCAGCAGCCGGACTAGCGGTTCCTACGAGCAGTACTTC
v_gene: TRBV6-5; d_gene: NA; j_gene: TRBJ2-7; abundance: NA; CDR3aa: CASSARGGASYEQYF; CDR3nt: TGTGCCAGCAGCGCGCGTGGCGGAGCCTCCTACGAGCAGTACTTC
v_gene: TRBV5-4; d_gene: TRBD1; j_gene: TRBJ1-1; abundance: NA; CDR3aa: CASSDRDRGRAFF; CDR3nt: TGTGCCAGCAGCGACCGGGACAGGGGGCGAGCTTTCTTT
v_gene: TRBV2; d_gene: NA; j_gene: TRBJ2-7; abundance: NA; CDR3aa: CASSDGDTQKYEQYF; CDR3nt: TGTGCCAGCAGTGATGGGGACACACAAAAATACGAGCAGTACTTC